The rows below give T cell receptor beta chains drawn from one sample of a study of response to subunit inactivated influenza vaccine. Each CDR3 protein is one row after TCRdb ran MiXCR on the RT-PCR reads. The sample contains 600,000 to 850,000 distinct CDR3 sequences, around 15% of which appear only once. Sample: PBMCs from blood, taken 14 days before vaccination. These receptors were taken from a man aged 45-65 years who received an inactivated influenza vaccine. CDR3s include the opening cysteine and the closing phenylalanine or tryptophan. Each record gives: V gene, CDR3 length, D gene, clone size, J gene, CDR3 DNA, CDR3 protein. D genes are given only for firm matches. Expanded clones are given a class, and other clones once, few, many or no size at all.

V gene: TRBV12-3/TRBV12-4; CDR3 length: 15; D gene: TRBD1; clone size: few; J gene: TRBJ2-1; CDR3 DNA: TGTGCCAGCAGCCGCGACAGGGCTCCCTACAATGAGCAGTTCTTC; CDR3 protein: CASSRDRAPYNEQFF
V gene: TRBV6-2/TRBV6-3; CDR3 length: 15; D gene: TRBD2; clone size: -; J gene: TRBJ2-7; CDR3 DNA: TGTGCCAGCCGAGGGACTAGCGGGATCTCCTACGAGCAGTACTTC; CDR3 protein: CASRGTSGISYEQYF
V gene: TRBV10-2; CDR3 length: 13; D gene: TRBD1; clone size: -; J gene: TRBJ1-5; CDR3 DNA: TGCGTCAGCAGCGACAGGGACAATCAGCCCCAGCATTTT; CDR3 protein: CVSSDRDNQPQHF
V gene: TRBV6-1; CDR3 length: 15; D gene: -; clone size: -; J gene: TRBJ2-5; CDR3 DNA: TGTGCCAGCAGCCGAGACAGGAGGATTCAAGAGACCCAGTACTTC; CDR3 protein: CASSRDRRIQETQYF
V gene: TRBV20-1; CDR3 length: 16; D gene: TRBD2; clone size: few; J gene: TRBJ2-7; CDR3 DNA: TGCAGTGCGAACCCCATACTAGCGGGAACAAGTCGCGAGCAGTACTTC; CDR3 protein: CSANPILAGTSREQYF
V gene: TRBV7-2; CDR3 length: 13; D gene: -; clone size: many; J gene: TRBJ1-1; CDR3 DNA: TGTGCCAGCAGCTTAGACCGAAACACTGAAGCTTTCTTT; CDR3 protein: CASSLDRNTEAFF
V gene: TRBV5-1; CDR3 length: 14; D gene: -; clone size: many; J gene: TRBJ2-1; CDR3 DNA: TGTGCCAGCAGTTTATACGGCGGTTACAATGAGCAGTTCTTC; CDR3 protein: CASSLYGGYNEQFF
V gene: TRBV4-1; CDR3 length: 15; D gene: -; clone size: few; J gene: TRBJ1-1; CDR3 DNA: TGCGCCAGCAGCCAAGACAAACAGGGTGGTACTGAAGCTTTCTTT; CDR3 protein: CASSQDKQGGTEAFF
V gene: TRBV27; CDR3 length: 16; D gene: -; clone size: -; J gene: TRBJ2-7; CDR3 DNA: TGTGCCAGCAGCCACCGAAGAGCGAAAAGCTCCTACGAGCAGTACTTC; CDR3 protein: CASSHRRAKSSYEQYF
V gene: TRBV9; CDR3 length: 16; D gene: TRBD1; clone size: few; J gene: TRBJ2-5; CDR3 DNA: TGTGCCAGCAGCGCCCCCACAGGGGGCAGGGCAGAGACCCAGTACTTC; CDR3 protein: CASSAPTGGRAETQYF
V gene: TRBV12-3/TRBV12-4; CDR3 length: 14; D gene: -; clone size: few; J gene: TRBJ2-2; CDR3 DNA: TGTGCCAGCAGTTTAAGGGGATATACCGGGGAGCTGTTTTTT; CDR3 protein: CASSLRGYTGELFF
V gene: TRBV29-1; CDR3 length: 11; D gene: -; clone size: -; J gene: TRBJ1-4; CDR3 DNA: TGCAGCGTCGACTGGGGGGAAAAACTGTTTTTT; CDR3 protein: CSVDWGEKLFF
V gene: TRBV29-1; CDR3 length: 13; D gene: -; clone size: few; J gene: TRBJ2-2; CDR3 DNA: TGCAGCGTTGTAAATGCGAACACCGGGGAGCTGTTTTTT; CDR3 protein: CSVVNANTGELFF
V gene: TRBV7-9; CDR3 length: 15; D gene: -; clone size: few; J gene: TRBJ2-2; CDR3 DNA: TGTGCCAGCAGCTTAGGATTTTACGGCACCGGGGAGCTGTTTTTT; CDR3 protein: CASSLGFYGTGELFF
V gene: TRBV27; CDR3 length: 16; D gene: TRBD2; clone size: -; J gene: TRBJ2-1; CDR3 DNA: TGTGCCAGCAGTTTAAGGGTACTAGCGGGGACGGATGAGCAGTTCTTC; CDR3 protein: CASSLRVLAGTDEQFF
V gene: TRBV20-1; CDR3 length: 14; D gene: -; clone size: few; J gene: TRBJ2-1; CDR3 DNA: TGCAGTGCTAGAGCCAAAATAACCTACAATGAGCAGTTCTTC; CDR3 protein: CSARAKITYNEQFF
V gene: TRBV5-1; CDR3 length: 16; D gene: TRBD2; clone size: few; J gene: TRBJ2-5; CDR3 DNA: TGCGCCAGCAGCGACGGACTAGCGGGGGTTCGGGAGACCCAGTACTTC; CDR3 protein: CASSDGLAGVRETQYF
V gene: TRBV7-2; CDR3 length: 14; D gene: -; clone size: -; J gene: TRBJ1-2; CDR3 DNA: TGTGCCAGCACCCTAGATAGAGTGCAGGGACGCTACACCTTC; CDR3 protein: CASTLDRVQGRYTF
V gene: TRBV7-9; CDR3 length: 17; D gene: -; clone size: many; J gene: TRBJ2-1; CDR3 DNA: TGTGCCAGCAGCAGAGGAGTGGGCGGATCCTCCTACAATGAGCAGTTCTTC; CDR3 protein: CASSRGVGGSSYNEQFF
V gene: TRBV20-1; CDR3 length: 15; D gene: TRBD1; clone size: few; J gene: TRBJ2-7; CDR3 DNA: TGCAGTGCTAGAGGCTGGACAGGGGGCTCCTACGAGCAGTACTTC; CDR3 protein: CSARGWTGGSYEQYF
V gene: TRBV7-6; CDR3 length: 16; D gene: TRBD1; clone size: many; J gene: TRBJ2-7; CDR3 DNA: TGTGCCAGCAGCCCCGACGGACAGGGTTTTTTTTACGAGCAGTACTTC; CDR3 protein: CASSPDGQGFFYEQYF
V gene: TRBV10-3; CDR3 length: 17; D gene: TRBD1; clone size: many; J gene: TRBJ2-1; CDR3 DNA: TGTGCCATCAGTACAGGGGGCTTAGCAAGCTCCTACAATGAGCAGTTCTTC; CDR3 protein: CAISTGGLASSYNEQFF
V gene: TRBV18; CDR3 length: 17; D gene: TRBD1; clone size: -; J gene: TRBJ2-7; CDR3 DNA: TGTGCCAGCTCACCTTTTTACCGGGACAGCCTCACATACGAGCAGTACTTC; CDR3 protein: CASSPFYRDSLTYEQYF
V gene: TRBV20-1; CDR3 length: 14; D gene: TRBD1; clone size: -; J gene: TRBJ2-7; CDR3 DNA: TGCAGTGCTAGGAGGGGACAGGGGGCCTACGAGCAGTACTTC; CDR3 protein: CSARRGQGAYEQYF
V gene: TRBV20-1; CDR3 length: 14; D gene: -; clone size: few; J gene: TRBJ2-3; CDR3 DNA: TGCAGTGCTATGGGCAACCCCGGTCCTCATACGCAGTATTTT; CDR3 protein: CSAMGNPGPHTQYF
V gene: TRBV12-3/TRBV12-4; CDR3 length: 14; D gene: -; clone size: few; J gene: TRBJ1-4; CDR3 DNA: TGTGCCAGCAGCCTAGGGCACAAAAGGGAAAAACTGTTTTTT; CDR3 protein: CASSLGHKREKLFF
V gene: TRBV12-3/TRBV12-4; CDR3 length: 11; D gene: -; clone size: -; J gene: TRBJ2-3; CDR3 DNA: TGTGCCAGCAAGAATTTGGATACGCAGTATTTT; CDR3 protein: CASKNLDTQYF
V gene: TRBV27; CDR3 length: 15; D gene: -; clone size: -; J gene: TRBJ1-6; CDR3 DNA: TGTGCCAGCAGCAACAGGCCGGGGGATAATTCACCCCTCCACTTT; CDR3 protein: CASSNRPGDNSPLHF
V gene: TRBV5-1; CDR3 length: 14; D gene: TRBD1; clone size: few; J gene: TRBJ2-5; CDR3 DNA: TGCGCCAGCAGCCGCCGGGACAGGCAAGAGACCCAGTACTTC; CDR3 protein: CASSRRDRQETQYF
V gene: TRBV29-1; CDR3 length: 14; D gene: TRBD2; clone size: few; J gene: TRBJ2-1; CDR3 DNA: TGCAGCGTTATAGCGGGAGGACTGTACAATGAGCAGTTCTTC; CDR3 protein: CSVIAGGLYNEQFF
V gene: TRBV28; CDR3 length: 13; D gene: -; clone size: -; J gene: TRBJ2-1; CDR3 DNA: TGTGCCAGCACACTAGGTTCCTACAATGAGCAGTTCTTC; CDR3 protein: CASTLGSYNEQFF
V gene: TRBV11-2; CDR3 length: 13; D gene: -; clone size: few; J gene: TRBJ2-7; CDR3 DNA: TGTGCCAGCAGCGCTGAGGGAGAGTACGAGCAGTACTTC; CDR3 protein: CASSAEGEYEQYF
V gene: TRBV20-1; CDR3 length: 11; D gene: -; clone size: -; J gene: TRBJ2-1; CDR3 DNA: TGCAGCCTGGACCGATACAATGAGCAGTTCTTC; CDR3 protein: CSLDRYNEQFF
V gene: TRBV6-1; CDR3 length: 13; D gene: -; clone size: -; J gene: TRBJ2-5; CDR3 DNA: TGTGCCAGCAGTACGCCAGGAGAAGAGACCCAGTACTTC; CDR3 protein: CASSTPGEETQYF
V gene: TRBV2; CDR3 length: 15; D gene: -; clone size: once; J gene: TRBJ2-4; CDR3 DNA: TGTGCCAGCAGTTTGCGGACATCGGTCAAAAACATTCAGTACTTC; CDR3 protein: CASSLRTSVKNIQYF
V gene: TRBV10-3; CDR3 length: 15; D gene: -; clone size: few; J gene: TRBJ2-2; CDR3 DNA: TGTGCCATCAGTGAGTCAAAGGGGAACACCGGGGAGCTGTTTTTT; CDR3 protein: CAISESKGNTGELFF
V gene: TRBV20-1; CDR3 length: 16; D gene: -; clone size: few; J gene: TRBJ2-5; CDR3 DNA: TGCAGTGCTTTGATACTCGGGACGGGAGTCCAAGAGACCCAGTACTTC; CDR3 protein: CSALILGTGVQETQYF
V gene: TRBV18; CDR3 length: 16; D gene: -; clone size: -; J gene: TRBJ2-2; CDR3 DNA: TGTGCCAGCTCTCCTCGGGACTTCTCGAACACCGGGGAGCTGTTTTTT; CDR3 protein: CASSPRDFSNTGELFF
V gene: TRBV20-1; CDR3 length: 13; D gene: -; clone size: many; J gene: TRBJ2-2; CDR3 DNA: TGCAGTGCTAGTCTCTGGGGTACCGGGGAGCTGTTTTTT; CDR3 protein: CSASLWGTGELFF
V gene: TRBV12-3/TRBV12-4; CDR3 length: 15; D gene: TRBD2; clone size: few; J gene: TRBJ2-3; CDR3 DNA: TGTGCCAGCAGTTTCGCTAGCGGGGTTCCAGATACGCAGTATTTT; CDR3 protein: CASSFASGVPDTQYF
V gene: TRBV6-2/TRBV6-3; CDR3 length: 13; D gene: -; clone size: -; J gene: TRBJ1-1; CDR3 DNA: TGTGCCAGCAGAATCGGCGATAACACTGAAGCTTTCTTT; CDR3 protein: CASRIGDNTEAFF
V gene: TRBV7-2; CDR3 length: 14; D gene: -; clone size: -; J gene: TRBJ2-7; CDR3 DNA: TGTGCCAGCAGCTTCGCAGGAGAAGCCTACGAGCAGTACTTC; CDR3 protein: CASSFAGEAYEQYF
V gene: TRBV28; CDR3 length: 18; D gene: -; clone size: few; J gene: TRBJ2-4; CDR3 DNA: TGTGCCAGCAGCCCACACGGCGGGTTACAGGGCAGTAAAAACATTCAGTACTTC; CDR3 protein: CASSPHGGLQGSKNIQYF
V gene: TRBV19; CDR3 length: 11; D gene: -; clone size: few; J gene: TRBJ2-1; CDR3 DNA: TGTGCCAGTAGTATAGTGAATGAGCAGTTCTTC; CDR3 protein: CASSIVNEQFF
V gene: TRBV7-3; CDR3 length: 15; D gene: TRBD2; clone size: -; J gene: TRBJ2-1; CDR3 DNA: TGTGCCAGCAGCATCCTAGCGGGAGGGCAGAATGAGCAGTTCTTC; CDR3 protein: CASSILAGGQNEQFF
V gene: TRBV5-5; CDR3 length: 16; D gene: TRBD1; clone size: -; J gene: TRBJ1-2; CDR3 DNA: TGTGCCAGCAGCTTTTTCCCGGGACAGGTGAACTATGGCTACACCTTC; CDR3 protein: CASSFFPGQVNYGYTF
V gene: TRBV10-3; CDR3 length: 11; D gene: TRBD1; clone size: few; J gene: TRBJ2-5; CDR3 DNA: TGTGCCATCAAGGGGGCGAGGGACCAGTACTTC; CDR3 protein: CAIKGARDQYF
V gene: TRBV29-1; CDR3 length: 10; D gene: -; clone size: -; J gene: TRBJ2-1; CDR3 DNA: TGCAGCGCCACGTCAGCGGAGCAGTTCTTC; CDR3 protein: CSATSAEQFF
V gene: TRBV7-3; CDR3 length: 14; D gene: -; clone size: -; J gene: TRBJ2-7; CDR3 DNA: TGTGCCAGCAGCTCAGACAGGTGGTCCGCCGAGCAGTACTTC; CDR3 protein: CASSSDRWSAEQYF
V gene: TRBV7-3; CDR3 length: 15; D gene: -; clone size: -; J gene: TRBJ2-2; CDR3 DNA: TGTGCCAGCAGCATAACTAGTTGGAGCACCGGGGAGCTGTTTTTT; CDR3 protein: CASSITSWSTGELFF
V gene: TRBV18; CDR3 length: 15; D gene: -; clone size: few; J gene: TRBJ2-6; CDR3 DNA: TGTGCCAGCTCACCAGGGATCTCTGGGGCCAACGTCCTGACTTTC; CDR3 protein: CASSPGISGANVLTF